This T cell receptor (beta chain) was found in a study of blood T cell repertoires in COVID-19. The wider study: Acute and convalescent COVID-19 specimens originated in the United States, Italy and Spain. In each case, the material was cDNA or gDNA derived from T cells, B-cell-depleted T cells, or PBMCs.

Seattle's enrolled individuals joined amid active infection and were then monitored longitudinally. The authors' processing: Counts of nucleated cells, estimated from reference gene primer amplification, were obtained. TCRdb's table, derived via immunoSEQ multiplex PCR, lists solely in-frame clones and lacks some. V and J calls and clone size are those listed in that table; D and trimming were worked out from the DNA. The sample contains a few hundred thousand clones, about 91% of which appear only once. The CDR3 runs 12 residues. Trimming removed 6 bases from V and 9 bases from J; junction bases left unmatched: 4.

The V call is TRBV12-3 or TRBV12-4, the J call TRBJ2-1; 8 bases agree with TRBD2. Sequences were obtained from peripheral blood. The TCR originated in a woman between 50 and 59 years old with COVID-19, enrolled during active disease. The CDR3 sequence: CASSPGGTEQFF. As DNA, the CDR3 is TGTGCCAGCAGCCCGGGGGGGACTGAGCAGTTCTTC.